This entry lists 21 T cell receptor beta chains sequenced from one sample in a study of T cells in Graves' hyperthyroidism and ophthalmopathy. Template material for amplifying TCR beta CDR3 regions consisted of RNA transcripts. First-round RT-PCR targeting the TCR CDR3 was performed with the HTBI primer set. TCRdb fed the multiplex PCR reads into MiXCR, producing one record per CDR3 protein. The sample carries over 650,000 distinct CDR3 sequences, 16% recorded once. Material for sequencing was blood. Receptors were obtained from a man in his late teens or twenties with Graves' hyperthyroidism.

About this clonotype itself: This sequence may be a read error, since a much larger clone differs from it by one base. The V and J genes are TRBV9 and TRBJ2-7; TRBD2 matches 15 bases. V gave up 4 bases and J gave up 4 bases; unmatched junction bases: 3. The CDR3 runs 15 residues. The germline V gene encodes CDR1 SGDLS and CDR2 YYNGEE. For the CDR3, the DNA is TGTGCCAGCAGCCCCGGGACTAGCGGGAGGTACGAGCAGTACTTC. Its protein product is CASSPGTSGRYEQYF.

This clonotype was observed a handful of times. The rearrangement links TRBV10-3 to TRBJ2-3; weak D call: TRBD1 (5 bases). Trimming removed 8 bases from V and 0 bases from J, with 12 bases in between. Germline assignment: CDR1 ENHRY and CDR2 SYGVKD. CDR3 length: 14 amino acids. The CDR3 protein is CAIERGGSTDTQYF. DNA of the CDR3: TGTGCCATCGAAAGGGGCGGTAGCACAGATACGCAGTATTTT.

DNA of the CDR3: TGCGCCAGCAGGGAGGGACTGAGCACAGATACGCAGTATTTT. It is translated as CASREGLSTDTQYF. The chain employs TRBV10-2 and TRBJ2-3, with D maybe TRBD2 (6 bases). This CDR3 spans 14 amino acids. CDR1 is WSHSY and CDR2 is SAAADI in the germline V gene. V was trimmed by 6 bases and J by 0 bases, leaving 10 bases between them.

The sample holds many counts of this clonotype. The chain joins TRBV7-9 to TRBJ2-7; 12 bases are a match to TRBD2. Germline-derived CDR1 and CDR2 are SEHNR and FQNEAQ (reference sequence). This CDR3 spans 18 amino acids. Trimming at V came to 5 bases and at J to 5 bases, leaving 16 bases not matched to a gene. The CDR3 DNA sequence: TGTGCCAGCAGCCTCCCTTCTTCCGGGACTAGCGGGCTGGACGAGCAGTACTTC. Protein: CASSLPSSGTSGLDEQYF.

This clonotype was detected ten times or more. The chain links TRBV28 to TRBJ2-7; D possibly corresponds to TRBD2 (7 bases). The CDR3 spans 14 residues. The germline V and J ends were trimmed by 6 bases and 6 bases, with 18 bases remaining between them. The V gene's germline CDR1 is MDHEN and CDR2 SYDVKM. As DNA, the CDR3 is TGTGCCAGCAGCCCCCTGGGGGGGGGGCGCGAGCAGTACTTC. Protein product: CASSPLGGGREQYF. The complete variable domain, with remaining parts taken from reference TRBV28 and TRBJ2-7, reads DVKVTQSSRYLVKRTGEKVFLECVQDMDHENMFWYRQDPGLGLRLIYFSYDVKMKEKGDIPEGYSVSREKKERFSLILESASTNQTSMYLCASSPLGGGREQYFGPGTRLTVT.

This clonotype was seen repeatedly, ten times or more. The V call is TRBV28, the J call TRBJ1-6, with TRBD1 matching over 9 bases. The CDR3 is 15 amino acids. J was trimmed by 10 bases and V by 5 bases; bases with no gene match: 9. Germline loops: CDR1 MDHEN, CDR2 SYDVKM. CDR3 bases: TGTGCCAGCAGTGTGCCGACAGGGGGAGGGTCACCCCTCCACTTT. Its protein is CASSVPTGGGSPLHF.

The CDR3 loop is CASSLEIIAVANEQFF. The DNA for the CDR3 is TGTGCCAGCAGCTTAGAAATAATAGCGGTAGCCAATGAGCAGTTCTTC. The chain carries TRBV7-2 and TRBJ2-1, with D tentatively TRBD2 (6 bases). CDR1 and CDR2 (germline): SGHTA, FQGNSA. The CDR3 runs 16 residues. V shed 1 base and J shed 6 bases, with 16 bases lying between them.

The chain has TRBV7-3 and TRBJ2-2; 7 bases agree with TRBD1. Losses at the gene ends were 4 bases for V and 5 bases for J; bases not matched to a gene: 10. CDR3 length: 16 amino acids. In germline, CDR1 is SGHTA, CDR2 FQGTGA. The CDR3 here is CASSSHRGDGTGELFF. As DNA, the CDR3 is TGTGCCAGCAGCTCCCACAGGGGAGATGGTACCGGGGAGCTGTTTTTT.

This clonotype was counted many times. The rearrangement links TRBV12-3 or TRBV12-4 to TRBJ2-3; D is uncertain. CDR3 length: 14 amino acids. V lost 5 bases and J lost 5, with 14 bases in between. CDR3 DNA: TGTGCCAGCAGTCTTGGGCCTGGGGAAGATACGCAGTATTTT. It is translated as CASSLGPGEDTQYF.

This clonotype was seen ten or more times. The chain joins TRBV27 to TRBJ2-6; weak D call: TRBD1 (6 bases). With 5 bases removed from V and 0 bases from J, the gap between germline ends came to 14 bases. The CDR3 runs to 17 residues. Germline V gene sequence: CDR1 MNHEY, CDR2 SMNVEV (reference sequence). The CDR3 sequence: CASSPPTGRSGANVLTF. The CDR3 nucleotides read TGTGCCAGCAGTCCGCCGACAGGCCGCTCTGGGGCCAACGTCCTGACTTTC.

This clonotype was detected ten times or more. The rearrangement links TRBV2 to TRBJ1-5, with TRBD1 matching over 7 bases. V was pared by 6 bases and J by 6 bases, with 11 bases of the junction left unmatched. Looked up from germline, CDR1 is SNHLY and CDR2 is FYNNEI. The CDR3 length is 15 residues. The CDR3 is CASRSTGLGSQPQHF. The DNA of the CDR3 is TGTGCCAGCAGGTCGACAGGGCTCGGTAGTCAGCCCCAGCATTTT. The full variable domain, with the rest looked up from reference TRBV2 and TRBJ1-5, is EPEVTQTPSHQVTQMGQEVILRCVPISNHLYFYWYRQILGQKVEFLVSFYNNEISEKSEIFDDQFSVERPDGSNFTLKIRSTKLEDSAMYFCASRSTGLGSQPQHFGDGTRLSIL.

The chain has TRBV29-1 and TRBJ2-1; unclear D gene. The CDR3 loop spans 13 amino acids. V lost 7 bases and J lost 8, with 18 bases in between. The germline gives CDR1 SQVTM, CDR2 ANQGSEA. The CDR3 DNA reads TGCAGCGCGGTGCAGACCCCCCGGGATGAGCAGTTCTTC. As protein: CSAVQTPRDEQFF.

V usage is TRBV10-2 and J usage is TRBJ2-7; 9 bases are a match to TRBD2. The ends lost 8 bases at V and 1 base at J; junction bases unmatched: 6. The CDR3 is 14 amino acids. Germline loops: CDR1 WSHSY, CDR2 SAAADI. As DNA, the CDR3 is TGCGCCAGCGGGTTGGCGGGAGGGTCCTACGAGCAGTACTTC. This translates into CASGLAGGSYEQYF.

This clonotype was seen many times. The CDR3, as DNA: TGCAGCGTCCGGACTCGACGTGGGAATGAGCAGTTCTTC. Translating it yields CSVRTRRGNEQFF. The V and J genes are TRBV29-1 and TRBJ2-1; perhaps TRBD2 as D (5 bases). The CDR3 extends over 13 amino acids. The germline V and J ends were trimmed by 6 bases and 7 bases, with 16 bases remaining between them. Germline CDR1 SQVTM, CDR2 ANQGSEA.

This clonotype was observed at least ten times. The rearrangement joins TRBV28 to TRBJ2-3; D assignment may be TRBD1 or TRBD2 (5 bases each). Germline-derived CDR1 and CDR2 are MDHEN and SYDVKM. The V and J ends lost 4 bases and 3 bases respectively, with 11 bases between them. CDR3 size: 14 residues. As DNA, the CDR3 is TGTGCCAGCAGTTGGGGACGCGAGACAGATACGCAGTATTTT. Amino acids: CASSWGRETDTQYF.

The chain has TRBV20-1 and TRBJ2-2, with TRBD2 as a possible D gene (6 bases). CDR1 is DFQATT and CDR2 is SNEGSKA in the germline V gene (reference sequence). CDR3 size: 11 residues. V was clipped by 5 bases and J by 6 bases, with 7 bases between them. CDR3 residues: CSAWGAGELFF. As DNA, the CDR3 is TGCAGTGCTTGGGGGGCCGGGGAGCTGTTTTTT.

At least ten counts were recorded for this clonotype. V gene TRBV2 combines with J gene TRBJ2-3; 7 bases fit TRBD2. Germline loops: CDR1 SNHLY, CDR2 FYNNEI. J gave up 3 bases and V 1 base, and 4 bases lay outside the gene matches. The CDR3 extends over 15 amino acids. CDR3: CASSEGGGSTDTQYF. CDR3 bases: TGTGCCAGCAGTGAAGGGGGCGGGAGTACAGATACGCAGTATTTT.

This clonotype was seen ten or more times. The chain combines TRBV20-1 with TRBJ2-7, with D unclear. V shed 0 bases and J shed 0 bases, with 18 bases lying between them. The CDR3 covers 17 residues. Germline-derived CDR1 and CDR2 are DFQATT and SNEGSKA (reference sequence). The CDR3, as DNA: TGCAGTGCTAGAGAAATGGTTCGGCGGCGGAGCTCCTACGAGCAGTACTTC. Translation: CSAREMVRRRSSYEQYF.

The V call is TRBV6-1, the J call TRBJ1-5, with 8 nucleotides matching TRBD1. The CDR3 totals 13 residues. J was trimmed by 7 bases and V by 5 bases; bases with no gene match: 4. Germline V CDR1 and CDR2: MNHNS, SASEGT. The CDR3 here is CASSPTGEQPQHF. The CDR3 DNA is TGTGCCAGCAGTCCGACAGGGGAACAGCCCCAGCATTTT.

This clonotype came up many times. Here the CDR3 DNA reads TGCAGTGGAGGAGACAGTCGGGCCCAGTACTTC. It yields the protein CSGGDSRAQYF. The rearrangement uses TRBV20-1 and TRBJ2-5; D is possibly TRBD1 (5 bases). This CDR3 contains 11 residues. Per germline, CDR1 DFQATT and CDR2 SNEGSKA (reference sequence). V dropped 7 bases and J dropped 9 bases, with 15 bases sitting between them.

The J gene is TRBJ2-1, the V gene TRBV29-1; no firm D call. Germline assignment: CDR1 SQVTM and CDR2 ANQGSEA. The CDR3 runs to 11 residues. Between the trimmed V and J ends, which lost 5 bases and 2 bases, there was a span of 4 bases. The CDR3 loop reads CSVSAYNEQFF. The CDR3 DNA follows: TGCAGCGTTAGCGCCTACAATGAGCAGTTCTTC.